Detailed here is one TCR beta chain. After removal of 4 bases from V and 6 bases from J, the junction contained 7 bases not matched to a gene. Germline V gene lookup returns CDR1 SGHRS and CDR2 YFSETQ. CDR3 length equals 14 residues. These data come from a study of blood T cell repertoires in COVID-19. On the study more broadly: Samples taken during acute and convalescent COVID-19 were collected in the United States, Italy and Spain. PBMCs, B-cell-depleted T cells, or T cells were the source of the cDNA or gDNA that made up the material.

Sequencing was performed with immunoSEQ multiplex PCR; in TCRdb, only in-frame clones are kept and a portion is missing. The sample lists 200,000 or so clones, 85% to 90% occurring once. The study recruited people aged about 18 to 95 years across about 25 US areas. Cohort allocation depended upon clinical history that participants reported. The chain carries TRBV5-1 and TRBJ2-1, with TRBD1 identical over 7 bases. The sample consisted of PBMCs or T cells enriched from blood (not recorded which). This receptor was obtained from a woman aged 18-30 years in a cohort exposed to, infected with or recovered from COVID-19 (not recorded which). The CDR3 nucleotides are TGCGCCAGCAGCCCAGGACAGGCGAGCAATGAGCAGTTCTTC. This sequence encodes CASSPGQASNEQFF.